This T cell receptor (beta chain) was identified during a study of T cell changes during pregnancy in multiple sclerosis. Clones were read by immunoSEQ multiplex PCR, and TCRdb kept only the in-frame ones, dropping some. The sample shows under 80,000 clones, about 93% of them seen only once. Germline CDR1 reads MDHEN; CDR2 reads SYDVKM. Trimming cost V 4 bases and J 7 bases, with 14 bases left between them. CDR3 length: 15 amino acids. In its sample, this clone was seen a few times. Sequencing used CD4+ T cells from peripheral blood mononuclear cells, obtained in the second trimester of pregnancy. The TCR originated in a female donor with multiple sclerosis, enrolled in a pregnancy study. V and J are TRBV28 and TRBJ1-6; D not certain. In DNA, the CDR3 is TGTGCCAGCAGTTCCCCGACAAGTCCGAATTCACCCCTCCACTTT. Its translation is CASSSPTSPNSPLHF.